The 12 T cell receptor beta chains below were found in one sample sequenced in a study of T cells in Graves' hyperthyroidism and ophthalmopathy. Template material for amplifying TCR beta CDR3 regions consisted of RNA transcripts. With the HTBI primer set, the TCR CDR3 went through a first round of RT-PCR. From the multiplex PCR reads, TCRdb called clonotypes with MiXCR, one entry per CDR3 protein. Among almost 500,000 distinct CDR3 sequences, 22% were seen once, and the ten largest hold roughly 49%. Input material: blood. Receptors originate from a woman aged 65 to 85 with Graves' ophthalmopathy.

About this clonotype: A read error may be the cause here, since a much bigger clone is one base away. The gene calls are TRBV6-4 and TRBJ1-1; TRBD1 agrees at 10 bases. The germline gives CDR1 MRHNA, CDR2 SNTAGT. The CDR3 runs to 16 residues. V lost 3 bases and J lost 10; bases outside the gene matches: 14. The chain's CDR3 is CASSEIGTGATWRAFF. For the CDR3, the DNA is TGTGCCAGCAGTGAAATAGGGACAGGGGCCACCTGGAGAGCTTTCTTT.

This clonotype came up many times. CDR3 in DNA: TGTGCCAGCAGGGGTGGTTCCGATACGCAGTATTTT. Translation: CASRGGSDTQYF. The chain employs TRBV11-3 and TRBJ2-3; the D is unclear. The ends were cut back, 6 bases at V and 6 bases at J, with 10 bases in the middle. This CDR3 region has 12 residues. CDR1 and CDR2 from the germline V gene are SGHNT and YENEEA. The whole variable domain, remainder taken from reference TRBV11-3 and TRBJ2-3, is EAGVVQSPRYKIIEKKQPVAFWCNPISGHNTLYWYLQNLGQGPELLIRYENEEAVDDSQLPKDRFSAERLKGVDSTLKIQPAELGDSAVYLCASRGGSDTQYFGPGTRLTVL.

Comment on this clonotype: A read error may produce the germline difference seen at one junction end. The V gene is TRBV9, the J gene TRBJ2-1, with D perhaps TRBD1 or TRBD2 (5 bases each). This CDR3 contains 14 residues. Germline V lookup: CDR1 SGDLS, CDR2 YYNGEE. CDR3 residues: CAGSVAGTVNEQFF. Written as DNA, the CDR3 is TGTGCCGGCAGCGTAGCAGGGACGGTGAATGAGCAGTTCTTC. Using reference TRBV9 and TRBJ2-1 for the parts outside the CDR3, the full variable domain is DSGVTQTPKHLITATGQRVTLRCSPRSGDLSVYWYQQSLDQGLQFLIQYYNGEERAKGNILERFSAQQFPDLHSELNLSSLELGDSALYFCAGSVAGTVNEQFFGPGTRLTVL.

This clonotype was counted many times. V gene TRBV2 combines with J gene TRBJ2-3; the D is unclear. V lost 0 bases, J lost 2 bases, and 9 bases lay in between. Germline CDR1 reads SNHLY; CDR2 reads FYNNEI. The CDR3 totals 15 residues. Here the CDR3 reads CASSEAWEYTDTQYF. The CDR3 region has the DNA TGTGCCAGCAGTGAAGCGTGGGAATACACAGATACGCAGTATTTT.

V usage is TRBV19 and J usage is TRBJ1-5, with D uncertain. Germline V gene sequence: CDR1 LNHDA, CDR2 SQIVND (reference sequence). Deletions cut 4 bases from V and 9 bases from J, with 10 bases between. The CDR3 has 12 amino acids. In DNA, the CDR3 is TGTGCCAGTAGTACCCGGACGCGGCCCCAGCATTTT. This gives the protein CASSTRTRPQHF.

This sequence joins TRBV7-6 and TRBJ2-7, with a weak D call TRBD1 (6 bases). This CDR3 has 17 amino acids. Germline V gene lookup returns CDR1 SGHVS and CDR2 FNYEAQ. V gave up 1 base and J gave up 2 bases, with 18 bases separating them. The CDR3 nucleotides read TGTGCCAGCAGCTTAGTCGTTGGGGCAGGGGTGGCCTACGAGCAGTACTTC. Protein product: CASSLVVGAGVAYEQYF.

This clonotype was detected only a few times. The CDR3, as DNA: TGCAGTGCTACACTAGCGGGAGCGGTAGATACGCAGTATTTT. As protein: CSATLAGAVDTQYF. The genes are TRBV20-1 and TRBJ2-3, with 11 bases that match TRBD2. The CDR3 is made up of 14 amino acids. The J segment lost 5 bases and the V segment lost 4 bases, leaving 5 bases of the junction unmatched. Germline V gene sequence: CDR1 DFQATT, CDR2 SNEGSKA (reference sequence).

This clonotype was observed a handful of times. The chain is built from TRBV25-1 and TRBJ2-5; a weak D match, TRBD1 (6 bases). The V end was cut by 3 bases, the J end by 2 bases, with 13 bases between. CDR1 and CDR2 (germline): MGHDK, SYGVNS. This CDR3 region has 15 residues. The CDR3 nucleotides read TGTGCCAGCAGTGATCCACCAGGGGTTCAAGAGACCCAGTACTTC. This encodes CASSDPPGVQETQYF.

This clonotype was seen many times. V is TRBV12-3 or TRBV12-4 and J is TRBJ1-6, with D uncertain. The length of the CDR3 is 14 residues. V lost 3 bases, J lost 8 bases, and 11 bases lay in between. This CDR3 is CASSFTARDSPLHF. In DNA, the CDR3 is TGTGCCAGCAGTTTCACAGCTAGGGATTCACCCCTCCACTTT.

J is TRBJ1-1 and V is TRBV20-1; TRBD1 might be the D (5 bases). The CDR3 covers 11 residues. V lost 3 bases to trimming and J lost 12 bases, with 14 bases between them. From germline, CDR1 is DFQATT and CDR2 SNEGSKA (reference sequence). CDR3 amino acids: CSASSGTVSFF. CDR3 in DNA: TGCAGTGCTAGTAGCGGGACGGTGTCTTTCTTT.

This clonotype was observed many times. The rearrangement joins TRBV12-3 or TRBV12-4 to TRBJ1-5; 9 bases are shared with TRBD1. This CDR3 has 15 amino acids. V trimming: 4 bases; J trimming: 7 bases; junction bases outside the gene matches: 8. For the CDR3, the DNA is TGTGCCAGCAGTTACTCCGGGACAGGGAGACAGCCCCAGCATTTT. Translation gives CASSYSGTGRQPQHF.

The table lists this clonotype with a few counts. The chain is built from TRBV30 and TRBJ1-1, with 7 positions matching TRBD1. This CDR3 is 14 amino acids long. The V gene's germline CDR1 is GTSNPN and CDR2 SVGIG (reference sequence). Unmatched junction bases numbered 4, after V lost 3 bases and J lost 0 bases. The CDR3 DNA reads TGTGCCTGGAGCAGACAGGGACTGAACACTGAAGCTTTCTTT. Protein: CAWSRQGLNTEAFF.